This TCR beta chain was captured in a study of blood T cells in healthy people across ages. With V trimmed by 6 bases and J by 13 bases, 16 bases remained unmatched. Germline CDR1 and CDR2: MNHEY and SVGAGI. The CDR3 is 15 amino acids. A second PCR of 7 to 11 cycles used a sample-barcoded 5' primer and a J-beta primer mix. TCRdb analysed the 5' RACE reads with MiXCR anew, one entry per CDR3 protein. The profile shows 650,000 to 1,000,000 distinct CDR3 sequences, under 40% of them singletons. This clonotype was observed a few times. The chain combines TRBV6-5 with TRBJ2-1, with 9 bases aligning to TRBD2. Sequencing input: blood. The sequence was collected from a man younger than 35 in good health. The CDR3 spells CASREQLAGQETQFF. The CDR3 region has the DNA TGTGCCAGCAGGGAGCAGCTAGCGGGGCAAGAGACCCAGTTCTTC.